The 30 T cell receptor beta chains given below trace back to one sample, sequenced in a study of T cells in Graves' hyperthyroidism and ophthalmopathy. TCR beta CDR3 region amplification was performed from RNA transcripts. TCR CDR3 regions were first amplified by RT-PCR with HTBI primers. TCRdb fed the multiplex PCR reads into MiXCR, producing one record per CDR3 protein. The sample has approximately 500,000 distinct CDR3 sequences, roughly 50% seen once; the top ten hold about 8.3%. The source material was peripheral blood or thyroid tissue (not recorded which). The receptors stem from a woman between 18 and 29 years old with Graves' hyperthyroidism.

This clonotype was seen ten or more times. The gene calls are TRBV20-1 and TRBJ2-7; 7 bases align to TRBD1. The length of the CDR3 is 14 residues. Per germline, CDR1 DFQATT and CDR2 SNEGSKA (reference sequence). The J segment lost 3 bases and the V segment lost 3 bases, leaving 8 bases of the junction unmatched. CDR3 nucleotide sequence: TGCAGTGCTAGCAAAAGACAGGGCCTCTACGAGCAGTACTTC. Its protein product is CSASKRQGLYEQYF.

The rearrangement links TRBV5-1 to TRBJ2-5, with 7 bases that match TRBD1. V shed 3 bases, J shed 2 bases, and the junction held 7 bases outside the gene matches. This CDR3 spans 15 amino acids. Germline-derived CDR1 and CDR2 are SGHRS and YFSETQ. For the CDR3, the DNA is TGCGCCAGCAGCTGGACGGGACAGCTTCAAGAGACCCAGTACTTC. Protein sequence: CASSWTGQLQETQYF.

This clonotype showed up many times. The chain has TRBV13 and TRBJ1-6, with 7 bases matching TRBD1. CDR1 is PRHDT and CDR2 is FYEKMQ in the germline V gene (reference sequence). This CDR3 contains 15 residues. Trimming at V came to 5 bases and at J to 6 bases, leaving 7 bases not matched to a gene. This chain's CDR3 is CASSPDRALNSPLHF. The CDR3 nucleotides read TGTGCCAGCAGCCCAGACAGGGCCCTTAATTCACCCCTCCACTTT.

The chain employs TRBV19 and TRBJ1-2, with D hard to call. Germline CDR1 reads LNHDA; CDR2 reads SQIVND (reference sequence). This CDR3 region has 14 residues. Trimming pared 5 bases from V and 4 bases from J, leaving 14 bases between. The CDR3 DNA is TGTGCCAGTAGTCTTCCAGGACGCTCCTATGGCTACACCTTC. As protein: CASSLPGRSYGYTF.

CDR3 nucleotides: TGCAGTGCTGTTCAGGGGGCGCGAAGTTTACATTTT. It specifies CSAVQGARSLHF. The chain uses TRBV20-1 and TRBJ1-5; 8 bases match TRBD1. The length of the CDR3 is 12 residues. The V gene's germline CDR1 is DFQATT and CDR2 SNEGSKA (reference sequence). Losses at the gene ends were 5 bases for V and 16 bases for J; bases not matched to a gene: 13.

On this clonotype itself: A read error may produce the germline difference seen at one junction end. The chain recombines TRBV6-4 with TRBJ2-7, with TRBD2 as a possible D gene (6 bases). The end of the DNA is better explained by TRBJ2-1, so the J call may be wrong. The CDR3 loop spans 15 amino acids. CDR1 and CDR2 from the germline V gene are MRHNA and SNTAGT. In DNA form, the CDR3 reads TGTGCCAGCAGCGACTCGCGGGACTCTCGCTACGAGCAGTTCTTC. Encoded protein: CASSDSRDSRYEQFF.

This rearrangement joins TRBV29-1 to TRBJ2-5, with 14 bases matching TRBD2. This CDR3 spans 16 amino acids. Unmatched junction bases numbered 5, after V lost 1 base and J lost 4 bases. In germline, CDR1 is SQVTM, CDR2 ANQGSEA. CDR3 sequence (DNA): TGCAGCGTTGAAGTCGCCGGGACTAGCGGGAGAGAGACCCAGTACTTC. Residues: CSVEVAGTSGRETQYF. Looking up the rest from reference TRBV29-1 and TRBJ2-5 gives the full variable domain: SAVISQKPSRDICQRGTSLTIQCQVDSQVTMMFWYRQQPGQSLTLIATANQGSEATYESGFVIDKFPISRPNLTFSTLTVSNMSPEDSSIYLCSVEVAGTSGRETQYFGPGTRLLVL.

This clonotype has a count of ten or more. CDR3 loop: CASSLSFYNSPLHF. DNA for the CDR3: TGTGCCAGCAGCTTAAGTTTCTATAATTCACCCCTCCACTTT. V is TRBV7-3 and J is TRBJ1-6; D gene unclear. Trimming took off 1 base at V and 3 bases at J, with 4 bases between the two ends. Germline V lookup: CDR1 SGHTA, CDR2 FQGTGA. This CDR3 spans 14 amino acids.

This clonotype was detected many times. V is TRBV2 and J is TRBJ2-7; perhaps TRBD2 as D (6 bases). CDR1 and CDR2 (germline): SNHLY, FYNNEI. The CDR3 has 15 residues. The germline V and J ends were trimmed by 6 bases and 4 bases, with 19 bases remaining between them. The CDR3 spells CASRNGAGAGYEQYF. In DNA, the CDR3 is TGTGCCAGCAGGAACGGAGCGGGCGCTGGTTACGAGCAGTACTTC.

This clonotype appeared a few times. The rearrangement links TRBV7-6 to TRBJ2-1, with D hard to call. This CDR3 spans 12 amino acids. Trimming left V 2 bases short and J 5 bases short, with 4 bases between. Germline CDR1 is SGHVS and CDR2 is FNYEAQ. CDR3: CASSLLDNEQFF. CDR3 nucleotide sequence: TGTGCCAGCAGCTTACTCGACAATGAGCAGTTCTTC. Full variable domain (remainder filled in from reference TRBV7-6 and TRBJ2-1): GAGVSQSPRYKVTKRGQDVALRCDPISGHVSLYWYRQALGQGPEFLTYFNYEAQQDKSGLPNDRFSAERPEGSISTLTIQRTEQRDSAMYRCASSLLDNEQFFGPGTRLTVL.

This clonotype occurred many times. The chain links TRBV2 to TRBJ1-2; D remains ambiguous. With 7 bases removed from V and 5 bases from J, the gap between germline ends came to 14 bases. Germline V gives CDR1 SNHLY, CDR2 FYNNEI. The CDR3 runs 13 residues. CDR3 amino acids: CASTAEAEYGYTF. The CDR3 DNA follows: TGTGCCAGCACTGCGGAGGCCGAGTATGGCTACACCTTC.

The rearrangement uses TRBV29-1 and TRBJ2-6, with 8 bases that match TRBD1. The J segment lost 0 bases and the V segment lost 2 bases, leaving 9 bases of the junction unmatched. The CDR3 loop spans 18 amino acids. Per the germline V gene, CDR1 is SQVTM and CDR2 is ANQGSEA. The CDR3 region is CSVESSRDRLSGANVLTF. CDR3 bases: TGCAGCGTTGAATCATCACGGGACAGGCTCTCTGGGGCCAACGTCCTGACTTTC.

J is TRBJ1-3 and V is TRBV20-1, with 8 nucleotides matching TRBD1. Trimming took 7 bases from V and 8 from J; bases not matched to a gene: 10. The germline CDR1 and CDR2 sequences are DFQATT and SNEGSKA (reference sequence). This CDR3 spans 13 amino acids. CDR3 amino acids: CSEGRGPLDTIYF. CDR3 bases: TGCAGTGAGGGCAGGGGGCCTTTGGACACCATATATTTT.

On this clonotype: This may come from a read error, since a much larger clone is one base off. The chain links TRBV4-2 to TRBJ1-1, with 7 bases identical to TRBD1. The CDR3 has 14 residues. The germline CDR1 and CDR2 sequences are LGHNA and YNFKEQ. CDR3 DNA: TGTGCCAGCAGCCATCTCACAGGGGCCACTGAAGCTTCCTTT. Its protein is CASSHLTGATEASF.

This clonotype was found a few times. This chain uses TRBV19 with TRBJ2-7; 10 positions match TRBD2. Germline-derived CDR1 and CDR2 are LNHDA and SQIVND (reference sequence). This CDR3 is 14 amino acids long. Losses at the gene ends were 6 bases for V and 1 base for J; bases not matched to a gene: 3. Here the CDR3 DNA reads TGTGCCAGTAGGAATAGCGGGAGGTCCTACGAGCAGTACTTC. Its protein product is CASRNSGRSYEQYF.

On this clonotype itself: This may come from a read error, since a much larger clone is one base off. V is TRBV7-8 and J is TRBJ2-5; D is unclear. With 2 bases removed from V and 2 bases from J, the gap between germline ends came to 12 bases. Germline loops: CDR1 SGHVS, CDR2 FQNEAQ. The CDR3 is made up of 15 amino acids. This CDR3 reads CASSLFTDTQETQYF. The CDR3 nucleotides are TGTGCCAGCAGCTTATTTACAGATACTCAAGAGACCCAGTACTTC.

This clonotype was observed many times. The chain joins TRBV19 to TRBJ2-7; no clear D gene. CDR1 and CDR2 (germline): LNHDA, SQIVND (reference sequence). V was cut by 5 bases and J by 6 bases, with 8 bases left in between. CDR3 length: 11 residues. Here the CDR3 reads CASSQNFEQYF. CDR3 nucleotides: TGTGCCAGTAGTCAAAATTTCGAGCAGTACTTC.

In the case of this clonotype: Since a much larger clone is just one base distant, this may be a read error. The V call is TRBV7-3, the J call TRBJ2-5; TRBD2 matches at 8 bases. The V and J ends lost 2 bases and 7 bases, in that order; junction bases with no gene match: 15. CDR1 and CDR2 (germline): SGHTA, FQGTGA. The CDR3 loop spans 17 amino acids. The CDR3 DNA sequence: TGTGCCAGCAGCTTAGTCCCTTCGGGACTAGAGGGTCGGACCCAGTACTTC. As protein: CASSLVPSGLEGRTQYF.

As for this clonotype: The junction differs from germline at one of its ends, possibly a read error. V usage is TRBV20-1 and J usage is TRBJ2-7; 8 bases match TRBD2. The CDR3 contains 13 residues. In germline, CDR1 is DFQATT, CDR2 SNEGSKA (reference sequence). The CDR3 region is CSARLAGPGELYF. Written as DNA, the CDR3 is TGCAGTGCTAGATTAGCGGGACCCGGGGAGCTGTACTTC.

There are many counts of this clonotype. This chain uses TRBV24-1 with TRBJ2-2, with 8 bases fitting TRBD1. The CDR3 length is 16 residues. V lost 4 bases and J lost 4; bases outside the gene matches: 7. Germline-derived CDR1 and CDR2 are KGHDR and SFDVKD. CDR3 sequence reads: CATSDPRGRATGELFF. CDR3 nucleotide sequence: TGTGCCACCAGTGACCCCAGGGGGCGTGCCACCGGGGAGCTGTTTTTT.

In this sample, this clonotype turned up many times. This rearrangement joins TRBV7-2 to TRBJ2-7; 12 nucleotides match TRBD2. Trimming cost V 5 bases and J 2 bases; bases outside gene matches: 7. This CDR3 spans 16 amino acids. Germline values: CDR1 SGHTA, CDR2 FQGNSA. In DNA form, the CDR3 reads TGTGCCAGCAGCCAAGGGACTAGCGGGCACCCCTACGAGCAGTACTTC. The encoded protein is CASSQGTSGHPYEQYF.

V is TRBV29-1 and J is TRBJ2-5; 13 positions match TRBD2. The germline CDR1 and CDR2 sequences are SQVTM and ANQGSEA. This CDR3 has 15 residues. Trimming removed 8 bases from V and 4 bases from J; junction bases left unmatched: 10. The CDR3 region is CSSEGGTSGVETQYF. The CDR3 coding sequence is TGCAGCAGTGAAGGTGGGACTAGCGGGGTAGAGACCCAGTACTTC.

This sequence joins TRBV7-9 and TRBJ2-2, with D tentatively TRBD1 (6 bases). The CDR3 length is 15 residues. Germline lookup yields CDR1 SEHNR and CDR2 FQNEAQ (reference sequence). Deletions cut 1 base from V and 9 bases from J, with 15 bases between. The CDR3 here is CASSLDRAYFWELFF. The CDR3 coding sequence is TGTGCCAGCAGCTTAGACAGGGCTTACTTTTGGGAGCTGTTTTTT.

This clonotype was detected only a few times. The chain carries TRBV6-2 or TRBV6-3 and TRBJ2-5; possibly TRBD1 for D (7 bases). Germline V gene lookup returns CDR1 MNHEY and CDR2 SVGEGT. This CDR3 comprises 14 residues. V lost 8 bases and J 6 bases, leaving 19 bases between the germline ends. The CDR3 protein is CASSLWQGGKTQYF. The CDR3 bases are TGTGCCAGCTCCTTGTGGCAGGGGGGAAAGACCCAGTACTTC.

The rearrangement joins TRBV9 to TRBJ2-1; perhaps TRBD1 as D (7 bases). Per the germline V gene, CDR1 is SGDLS and CDR2 is YYNGEE. This CDR3 region has 14 residues. V was pared by 3 bases and J by 10 bases, with 17 bases between. Here the CDR3 DNA reads TGTGCCAGCAGCGCAGGACTGCCAGGGGGGGAGCAGTTCTTC. It yields the protein CASSAGLPGGEQFF.

V usage is TRBV11-1 and J usage is TRBJ2-7; the D is unclear. The germline gives CDR1 SGHAT, CDR2 FQDESV (reference sequence). V lost 2 bases to trimming and J lost 5 bases, with 10 bases between them. This CDR3 is built from 13 residues. The CDR3, as DNA: TGTGCCAGCAGCTTACACTACCGGGACGAGCAGTACTTC. This translates into CASSLHYRDEQYF.

This clonotype was seen repeatedly, ten times or more. This chain joins TRBV7-9 and TRBJ1-2; 7 positions match TRBD1. The CDR3 loop spans 13 amino acids. Looked up from germline, CDR1 is SEHNR and CDR2 is FQNEAQ (reference sequence). V lost 5 bases to trimming and J lost 6 bases; unmatched junction nucleotides: 6. CDR3 nucleotides: TGTGCCAGCAGCACTCCAGACAGGGATGGCTACACCTTC. Encoded protein: CASSTPDRDGYTF. Based on the CDR3 plus reference TRBV7-9 and TRBJ1-2, the full variable domain is DTGVSQNPRHKITKRGQNVTFRCDPISEHNRLYWYRQTLGQGPEFLTYFQNEAQLEKSRLLSDRFSAERPKGSFSTLEIQRTEQGDSAMYLCASSTPDRDGYTFGSGTRLTVV.

The chain carries TRBV6-1 and TRBJ1-5; D is uncertain. Germline V gene sequence: CDR1 MNHNS, CDR2 SASEGT. The CDR3 sequence is 16 residues long. V was trimmed by 1 base and J by 6 bases, leaving 16 bases between them. CDR3 amino acids: CASSEDRTLRAQPQHF. The CDR3 nucleotides read TGTGCCAGCAGTGAAGATCGGACCCTTCGGGCTCAGCCCCAGCATTTT.

This clonotype was observed a handful of times. The chain carries TRBV20-1 and TRBJ1-1; D gene unclear. The CDR3 loop spans 10 amino acids. CDR1 and CDR2 (germline): DFQATT, SNEGSKA (reference sequence). Trimming left V 0 bases short and J 7 bases short, with 3 bases between. CDR3 in amino acids: CSAREVEAFF. The CDR3 bases are TGCAGTGCTAGAGAGGTTGAAGCTTTCTTT.

A note on this clonotype: A much larger clone differs from this one at a single base, so this may be a read error. The chain joins TRBV4-1 to TRBJ2-7, with TRBD1 matching 8 bases. The CDR3 is 14 amino acids. The germline CDR1 and CDR2 sequences are MGHRA and YSYEKL. The ends lost 3 bases at V and 3 bases at J; junction bases unmatched: 4. CDR3 in amino acids: CASSHAGGIYEQYF. The CDR3 coding sequence is TGCGCCAGCAGCCACGCAGGGGGCATCTACGAGCAGTACTTC.